The 25 T cell receptor beta chains reported below all come from one sample, sequenced in a study of CD8+CD57+ T cells in acquired aplastic anemia. Genomic DNA, the template, was used for profiling of the TCR beta VDJ and CDR3. TCRdb fed the reads into MiXCR, producing one record per CDR3 protein. The sample consists of 150,000 to 200,000 distinct CDR3 sequences, around 66% of them appearing once. The sequenced sample consisted of sorted CD4+, CD8+, or CD8+CD57+ T cells (not recorded which) from PBMCs. The receptors stem from a human donor with severe aplastic anemia or a healthy control (not recorded which).

This clonotype was detected a few times. The chain carries TRBV10-1 and TRBJ2-7, with a possible D match to TRBD2 (5 bases). Germline CDR1 and CDR2: WNHNN and SYGVQD (reference sequence). This CDR3 has 13 amino acids. Deletions cut 2 bases from V and 4 bases from J, with 9 bases between. The CDR3 bases are TGCGCCAGCAGTGAGAGTAGCGTATACGAGCAGTACTTC. Its protein product is CASSESSVYEQYF.

The rearrangement joins TRBV29-1 to TRBJ2-1; 7 bases map to TRBD1. The germline V gene encodes CDR1 SQVTM and CDR2 ANQGSEA. This CDR3 spans 13 amino acids. Trimming at V came to 3 bases and at J to 9 bases, leaving 8 bases not matched to a gene. The CDR3, as DNA: TGCAGCGTTGAGAGGACAGGCCAATTTGAGCAGTTCTTC. This encodes CSVERTGQFEQFF.

CDR3 sequence (DNA): TGTGCCAGCAGCTTCTCAAGAAGCGAGCAGTACTTC. Its protein is CASSFSRSEQYF. The chain couples TRBV11-1 to TRBJ2-7; no definite D call. The V and J ends lost 3 bases and 6 bases respectively, with 9 bases between them. CDR3 length: 12 residues. Germline lookup yields CDR1 SGHAT and CDR2 FQDESV (reference sequence).

This clonotype was detected ten times or more. The J gene is TRBJ2-3, the V gene TRBV6-4, with D perhaps given as TRBD1 or TRBD2 (5 bases each). The germline V gene has CDR1 MRHNA and CDR2 SNTAGT. This CDR3 comprises 14 residues. Trimming took off 5 bases at V and 4 bases at J, with 13 bases between the two ends. The CDR3 region is CASSRDDWADTQYF. The CDR3 nucleotides read TGTGCCAGCAGTCGGGACGACTGGGCAGATACGCAGTATTTT.

V usage is TRBV10-3 and J usage is TRBJ1-2; D unresolved. V was clipped by 6 bases and J by 8 bases, with 10 bases between them. Germline lookup yields CDR1 ENHRY and CDR2 SYGVKD. This CDR3 comprises 11 residues. CDR3 residues: CAIRTDGGYTF. The DNA of the CDR3 is TGTGCCATCAGGACGGACGGCGGCTACACCTTC.

This clonotype was picked up a small number of times. This chain joins TRBV20-1 and TRBJ2-7, with D tentatively TRBD2 (6 bases). Germline loops: CDR1 DFQATT, CDR2 SNEGSKA (reference sequence). The CDR3 consists of 14 residues. The chain's CDR3 is CRLSAEGRMDEQYF. The DNA of the CDR3 is TGCAGGCTATCGGCGGAAGGGAGGATGGACGAGCAGTACTTC.

This rearrangement joins TRBV7-8 to TRBJ2-5; D perhaps matches TRBD1 (6 bases). Germline values: CDR1 SGHVS, CDR2 FQNEAQ. V shed 1 base and J shed 13 bases, with 22 bases lying between them. CDR3 length: 15 residues. The CDR3 sequence is CASSLVPRGQGGRYF. In nucleotides, the CDR3 is TGTGCCAGCAGCTTAGTTCCCAGGGGCCAAGGGGGACGGTACTTC.

The chain is built from TRBV20-1 and TRBJ2-3; no clear D gene. V dropped 5 bases and J dropped 3 bases, with 18 bases sitting between them. The CDR3 has 15 amino acids. CDR1 and CDR2 from the germline V gene are DFQATT and SNEGSKA (reference sequence). In nucleotides, the CDR3 is TGCAGTGCTGGGAACCTACGGAGTGGGACAGATACGCAGTATTTT. The encoded protein is CSAGNLRSGTDTQYF.

The chain has TRBV9 and TRBJ2-7; 9 bases align to TRBD1. The trim removed 4 bases at V and 5 bases at J, leaving 10 bases unmatched. This CDR3 region has 15 residues. CDR1 is SGDLS, CDR2 YYNGEE, per germline. The CDR3 DNA reads as TGTGCCAGCAGCAGATTACAGGGGGCATACGACGAGCAGTACTTC. This codes for CASSRLQGAYDEQYF.

This sequence joins TRBV2 and TRBJ1-3; D call uncertain. V was pared by 3 bases and J by 0 bases, with 6 bases between. Germline V CDR1 and CDR2: SNHLY, FYNNEI. The CDR3 runs to 14 residues. This CDR3 is CASSESSSGNTIYF. The DNA of the CDR3 is TGTGCCAGCAGTGAGAGCAGCTCTGGAAACACCATATATTTT.

The gene calls are TRBV9 and TRBJ1-2; D is undetermined. This CDR3 is built from 15 residues. Germline CDR1 SGDLS, CDR2 YYNGEE. Trimming took off 4 bases at V and 6 bases at J, with 19 bases between the two ends. The CDR3 sequence is CASSSPFAGAHGYTF. The CDR3 DNA sequence: TGTGCCAGCAGCTCCCCGTTTGCCGGAGCACATGGCTACACCTTC.

This clonotype was picked up a small number of times. The genes are TRBV10-3 and TRBJ2-7; D may be TRBD1 or TRBD2 (6 bases each). The CDR3 length is 13 residues. CDR1 ENHRY and CDR2 SYGVKD come from the germline V gene. V lost 11 bases to trimming and J lost 1 base, with 15 bases between them. CDR3 sequence: CAAGGGSSYEQYF. The CDR3 coding sequence is TGTGCCGCAGGAGGGGGATCTTCCTACGAGCAGTACTTC.

The chain links TRBV9 to TRBJ1-6; the D gene is possibly TRBD1 (6 bases). Germline CDR1 and CDR2: SGDLS and YYNGEE. V dropped 0 bases and J dropped 6 bases, with 10 bases sitting between them. The CDR3 sequence is 15 residues long. Written as DNA, the CDR3 is TGTGCCAGCAGCGTAGAGGGGGGGCCTAATTCACCCCTCCACTTT. As protein: CASSVEGGPNSPLHF.

This clonotype was picked up a small number of times. CDR3 bases: TGTGCCAGCAGCTTACGAGGGGAAGCTTTCTTT. Translation gives CASSLRGEAFF. J is TRBJ1-1 and V is TRBV7-9; D remains unclear. The CDR3 has 11 residues. From germline, CDR1 is SEHNR and CDR2 FQNEAQ (reference sequence). Trimming shortened V by 2 bases and J by 8 bases, and 6 bases separated the two germline ends. The full variable domain, with the rest looked up from reference TRBV7-9 and TRBJ1-1, is DTGVSQNPRHKITKRGQNVTFRCDPISEHNRLYWYRQTLGQGPEFLTYFQNEAQLEKSRLLSDRFSAERPKGSFSTLEIQRTEQGDSAMYLCASSLRGEAFFGQGTRLTVV.

This clonotype appeared once. The chain links TRBV11-2 to TRBJ1-2; tentatively, D is TRBD1 (6 bases). Trimming stripped 7 bases from V and 1 base from J, with 22 bases between. The germline V gene encodes CDR1 SGHAT and CDR2 FQNNGV. The CDR3 covers 17 residues. The CDR3 region has the DNA TGTGCCAGCACCGGGGGGCCGACAGCCAACCTTAACTATGGCTACACCTTC. It encodes CASTGGPTANLNYGYTF.

The CDR3 sequence: CASAPLSGNTIYF. CDR3 nucleotide sequence: TGTGCTAGTGCACCCCTCTCTGGAAACACCATATATTTT. This chain links TRBV12-5 with TRBJ1-3, with D uncertain. The CDR3 runs 13 residues. Germline CDR1 and CDR2: LGHNT and FRNRAP. The ends were cut back, 7 bases at V and 0 bases at J, with 7 bases in the middle. Complete variable domain (other parts from reference TRBV12-5 and TRBJ1-3): DARVTQTPRHKVTEMGQEVTMRCQPILGHNTVFWYRQTMMQGLELLAYFRNRAPLDDSGMPKDRFSAEMPDATLATLKIQPSEPRDSAVYFCASAPLSGNTIYFGEGSWLTVV.

Remarks on this clonotype: Given the absence of the conserved phenylalanine or tryptophan at the CDR3 end, a read error is likely. The limits of the CDR3 on the DNA are not certain, so only TCRdb's listed CDR3 is given. This chain links TRBV6-5 with TRBJ2-5. Germline V lookup: CDR1 MNHEY, CDR2 SVGAGI. The CDR3 is 10 amino acids in total, end residues counted. The CDR3 spells CASSYLDGNS.

This chain links TRBV2 with TRBJ1-5; 8 bases align to TRBD1. Trimming cost V 4 bases and J 6 bases; bases outside gene matches: 11. The CDR3 is made up of 16 amino acids. CDR1 SNHLY and CDR2 FYNNEI come from the germline V gene. The CDR3 DNA is TGTGCCAGCAGTGGGTCGGCAGGGGGCATCGCTCAGCCCCAGCATTTT. It specifies CASSGSAGGIAQPQHF.

The chain carries TRBV20-1 and TRBJ1-1, with a tentative D call TRBD1 (5 bases). This CDR3 region has 12 residues. V was trimmed by 5 bases and J by 4 bases, leaving 11 bases between them. Germline V gives CDR1 DFQATT, CDR2 SNEGSKA (reference sequence). CDR3 bases: TGCAGTGCTCCCTCCGGGGGCACTGAAGCTTTCTTT. This sequence encodes CSAPSGGTEAFF.

This chain uses TRBV7-9 with TRBJ1-6; tentative D call: TRBD1 (5 bases). The ends were cut back, 3 bases at V and 7 bases at J, with 10 bases in the middle. The CDR3 runs 14 residues. In germline, CDR1 is SEHNR, CDR2 FQNEAQ (reference sequence). The CDR3 coding sequence is TGTGCCAGCAGCTTGGGACCGGTGAATTCACCCCTCCACTTT. Translating it yields CASSLGPVNSPLHF.

This clonotype was found once. No conserved phenylalanine or tryptophan is present at the end of the CDR3, so a read error is the likely explanation. The chain uses TRBV10-2 and TRBJ2-3; 11 bases fit TRBD2. The V gene's germline CDR1 is WSHSY and CDR2 SAAADI. The CDR3 totals 18 residues. Trimming cost V 2 bases and J 1 base; bases outside gene matches: 8. The CDR3 coding sequence is TGCGCCAGCAGTGAGATGGCGGCTAGCGGGGGGCGCACAGATACGCAGTATCCT. It yields the protein CASSEMAASGGRTDTQYP.

A word on this clonotype: The junction departs from the called germline gene at one end, perhaps through a read error. The rearrangement uses TRBV7-7 and TRBJ2-5; a weak D match, TRBD2 (6 bases). Germline values: CDR1 SSHAT, CDR2 FNYEAQ (reference sequence). CDR3 length equals 18 residues. DNA of the CDR3: TGTGCTAGCAGCCCGAAAACACCGGGACTGATGCTTCAAGAGACCCAGTACTTC. Amino acid sequence: CASSPKTPGLMLQETQYF.

The genes are TRBV9 and TRBJ2-7; no firm D call. V lost 3 bases and J lost 0, with 13 bases in between. The CDR3 contains 15 residues. Germline loops: CDR1 SGDLS, CDR2 YYNGEE. The CDR3 reads CASSAGRAASYEQYF. The CDR3 nucleotides read TGTGCCAGCAGCGCCGGACGCGCAGCCTCCTACGAGCAGTACTTC. Full variable domain (rest looked up from reference TRBV9 and TRBJ2-7): DSGVTQTPKHLITATGQRVTLRCSPRSGDLSVYWYQQSLDQGLQFLIQYYNGEERAKGNILERFSAQQFPDLHSELNLSSLELGDSALYFCASSAGRAASYEQYFGPGTRLTVT.

The rearrangement joins TRBV9 to TRBJ1-2; 8 bases match TRBD1. The CDR3 length is 13 residues. V was pared by 5 bases and J by 2 bases, with 2 bases of the junction left unmatched. The germline gives CDR1 SGDLS, CDR2 YYNGEE. The CDR3 DNA sequence: TGTGCCAGCAGTTGGGACAGGAACTATGGCTACACCTTC. Its protein is CASSWDRNYGYTF.

The rearrangement uses TRBV29-1 and TRBJ2-3, with a possible D match to TRBD1 (5 bases). Germline V CDR1 and CDR2: SQVTM, ANQGSEA. V lost 1 base to trimming and J lost 3 bases, with 11 bases between them. The CDR3 spans 14 residues. The CDR3: CSVEALRETDTQYF. The CDR3 DNA follows: TGCAGCGTTGAAGCCCTCAGGGAAACAGATACGCAGTATTTT.